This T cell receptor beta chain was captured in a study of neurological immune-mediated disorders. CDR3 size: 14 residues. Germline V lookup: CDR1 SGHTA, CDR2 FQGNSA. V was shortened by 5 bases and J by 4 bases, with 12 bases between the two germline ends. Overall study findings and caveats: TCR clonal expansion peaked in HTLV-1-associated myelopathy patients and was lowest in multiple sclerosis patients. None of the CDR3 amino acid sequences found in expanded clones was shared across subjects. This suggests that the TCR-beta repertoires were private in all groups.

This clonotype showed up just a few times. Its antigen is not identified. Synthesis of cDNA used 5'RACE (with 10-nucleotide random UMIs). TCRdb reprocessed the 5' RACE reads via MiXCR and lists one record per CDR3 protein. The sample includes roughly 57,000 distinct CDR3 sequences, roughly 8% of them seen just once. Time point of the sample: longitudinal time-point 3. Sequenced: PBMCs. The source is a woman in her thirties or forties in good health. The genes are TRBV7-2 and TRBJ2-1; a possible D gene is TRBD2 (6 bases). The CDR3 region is CASSPGTFYNEQFF. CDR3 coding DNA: TGTGCCAGCAGCCCGGGGACTTTTTACAATGAGCAGTTCTTC.